This T cell receptor beta chain stems from a study of blood T cell repertoires in COVID-19. Study in general: Researchers got acute and convalescent COVID-19 samples from the United States, Italy and Spain. PBMCs, B-cell-depleted T cells, or T cells provided the cDNA or gDNA that made up the material.

Original handling: Amplification from reference gene primers served as the basis for estimated nucleated cell counts. Clones were sequenced by immunoSEQ multiplex PCR, and TCRdb holds only the in-frame ones, with some missing. Clone size and V and J calls were adopted from that table, with D and trimming inferred from the DNA. The data hold about 58,000 clones, with roughly 92% observed a single time. This TCR was recovered from a man aged 45 to 65 with active COVID-19. Sequencing was performed on peripheral blood.

The CDR3 spells CASSLRTNYGYTF. The DNA of the CDR3 is TGTGCCAGCAGCCTACGGACAAACTATGGCTACACCTTC. The chain carries TRBV7-9 and TRBJ1-2; D perhaps matches TRBD1 (5 bases). V lost 5 bases and J 2 bases, leaving 9 bases between the germline ends. Germline V gene data show CDR1 as SEHNR and CDR2 as FQNEAQ (reference sequence). The length of the CDR3 is 13 residues.